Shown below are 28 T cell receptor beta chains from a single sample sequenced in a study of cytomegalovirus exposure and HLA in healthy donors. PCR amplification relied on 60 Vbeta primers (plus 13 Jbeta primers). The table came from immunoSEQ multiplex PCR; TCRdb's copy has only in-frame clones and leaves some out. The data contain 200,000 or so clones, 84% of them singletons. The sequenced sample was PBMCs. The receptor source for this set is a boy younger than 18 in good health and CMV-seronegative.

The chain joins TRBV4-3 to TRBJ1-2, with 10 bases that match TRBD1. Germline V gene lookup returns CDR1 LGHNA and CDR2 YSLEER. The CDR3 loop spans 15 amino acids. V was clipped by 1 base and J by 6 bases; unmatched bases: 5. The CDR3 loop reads CASSQGQGAYNGYTF. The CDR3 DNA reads TGCGCCAGCAGCCAAGGACAGGGGGCTTACAATGGCTACACCTTC.

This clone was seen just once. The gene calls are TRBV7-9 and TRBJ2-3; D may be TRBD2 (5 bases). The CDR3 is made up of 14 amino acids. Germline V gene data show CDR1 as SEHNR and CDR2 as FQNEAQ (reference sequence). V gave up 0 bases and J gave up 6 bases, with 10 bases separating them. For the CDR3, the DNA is TGTGCCAGCAGCTTAGCGGACTCCTGGGATACGCAGTATTTT. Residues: CASSLADSWDTQYF.

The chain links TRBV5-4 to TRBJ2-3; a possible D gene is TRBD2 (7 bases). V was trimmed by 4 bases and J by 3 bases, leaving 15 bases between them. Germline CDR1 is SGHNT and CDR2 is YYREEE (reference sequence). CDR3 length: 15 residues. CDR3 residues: CASSRVGRGTDTQYF. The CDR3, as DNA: TGTGCCAGCAGCAGGGTAGGGAGGGGGACAGATACGCAGTATTTT.

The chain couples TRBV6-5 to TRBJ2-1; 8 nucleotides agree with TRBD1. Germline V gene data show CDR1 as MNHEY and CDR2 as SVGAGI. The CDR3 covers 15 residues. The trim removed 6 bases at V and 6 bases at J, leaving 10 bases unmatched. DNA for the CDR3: TGTGCCAGCAGGGGTGACAGGGGCAGGGGCAATGAGCAGTTCTTC. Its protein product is CASRGDRGRGNEQFF.

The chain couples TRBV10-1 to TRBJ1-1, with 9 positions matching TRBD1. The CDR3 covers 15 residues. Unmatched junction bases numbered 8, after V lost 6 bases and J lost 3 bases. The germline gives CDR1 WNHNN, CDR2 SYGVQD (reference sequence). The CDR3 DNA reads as TGCGCCAGCAGACCGTCACAGGGGGCCGACACTGAAGCTTTCTTT. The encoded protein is CASRPSQGADTEAFF.

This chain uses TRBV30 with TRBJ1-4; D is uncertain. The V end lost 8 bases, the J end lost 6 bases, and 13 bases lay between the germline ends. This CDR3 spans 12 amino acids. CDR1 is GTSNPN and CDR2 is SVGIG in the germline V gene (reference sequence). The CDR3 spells CARTQTDEKLFF. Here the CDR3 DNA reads TGTGCCCGGACCCAAACGGATGAAAAACTGTTTTTT. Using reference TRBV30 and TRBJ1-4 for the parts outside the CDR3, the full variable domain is SQTIHQWPATLVQPVGSPLSLECTVEGTSNPNLYWYRQAAGRGLQLLFYSVGIGQISSEVPQNLSASRPQDRQFILSSKKLLLSDSGFYLCARTQTDEKLFFGSGTQLSVL.

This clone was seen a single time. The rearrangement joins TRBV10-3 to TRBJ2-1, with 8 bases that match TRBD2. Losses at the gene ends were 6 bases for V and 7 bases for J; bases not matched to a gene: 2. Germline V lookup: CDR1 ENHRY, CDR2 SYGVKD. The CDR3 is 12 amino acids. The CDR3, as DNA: TGTGCCATCAGACTAGCGGTTAATGAGCAGTTCTTC. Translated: CAIRLAVNEQFF.

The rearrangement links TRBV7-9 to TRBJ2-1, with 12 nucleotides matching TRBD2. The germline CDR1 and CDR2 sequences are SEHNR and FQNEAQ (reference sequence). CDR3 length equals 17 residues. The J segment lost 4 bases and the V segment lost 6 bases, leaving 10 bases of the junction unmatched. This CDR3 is CASSYMMGLAGYNEQFF. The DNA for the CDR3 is TGTGCCAGCAGTTACATGATGGGACTAGCGGGTTACAATGAGCAGTTCTTC.

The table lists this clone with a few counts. CDR3 DNA sequence: TGTGCCAGCACTCGATGGACAGGGACCTACGAGCAGTACTTC. Its translation is CASTRWTGTYEQYF. V and J are TRBV2 and TRBJ2-7; TRBD1 matches 8 bases. Germline V gives CDR1 SNHLY, CDR2 FYNNEI. V shed 7 bases and J 2 bases; nucleotides not matched to a gene: 7. This CDR3 has 14 residues.

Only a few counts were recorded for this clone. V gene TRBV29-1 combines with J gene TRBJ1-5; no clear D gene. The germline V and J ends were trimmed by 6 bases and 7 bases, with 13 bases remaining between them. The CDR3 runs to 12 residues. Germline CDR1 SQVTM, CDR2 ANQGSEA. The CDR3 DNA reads TGCAGCGTATCTCTGAGCGGGCAGCCCCAGCATTTT. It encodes CSVSLSGQPQHF.

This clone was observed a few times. CDR3 residues: CATSRDGAGGTDTQYF. The CDR3 DNA follows: TGTGCCACCAGCAGAGATGGTGCGGGGGGCACAGATACGCAGTATTTT. This chain connects TRBV15 to TRBJ2-3; TRBD2 matches 7 bases. CDR1 LNHNV and CDR2 YYDKDF come from the germline V gene (reference sequence). The CDR3 spans 16 residues. After removal of 0 bases from V and 1 base from J, the junction contained 4 bases not matched to a gene.

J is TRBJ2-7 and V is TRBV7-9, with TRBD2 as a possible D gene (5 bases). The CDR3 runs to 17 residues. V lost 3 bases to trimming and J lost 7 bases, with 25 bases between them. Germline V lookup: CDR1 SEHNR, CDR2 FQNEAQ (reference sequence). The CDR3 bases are TGTGCCAGCAGCTTGTCCTTCAAGGACCAGACTAAAACAGAGCAGTACTTC. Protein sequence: CASSLSFKDQTKTEQYF.

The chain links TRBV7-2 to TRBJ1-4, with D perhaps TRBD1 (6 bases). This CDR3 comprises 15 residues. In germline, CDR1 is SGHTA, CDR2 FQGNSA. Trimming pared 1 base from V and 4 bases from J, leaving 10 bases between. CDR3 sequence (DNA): TGTGCCAGCAGCTTAGAAACAGGGTATAATGAAAAACTGTTTTTT. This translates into CASSLETGYNEKLFF.

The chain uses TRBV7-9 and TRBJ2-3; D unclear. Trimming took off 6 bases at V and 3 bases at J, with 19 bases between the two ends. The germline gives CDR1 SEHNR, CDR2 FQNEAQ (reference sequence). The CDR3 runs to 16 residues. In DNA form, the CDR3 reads TGTGCCAGCAGTAAAAGGTCGACCCTGACTACAGATACGCAGTATTTT. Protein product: CASSKRSTLTTDTQYF.

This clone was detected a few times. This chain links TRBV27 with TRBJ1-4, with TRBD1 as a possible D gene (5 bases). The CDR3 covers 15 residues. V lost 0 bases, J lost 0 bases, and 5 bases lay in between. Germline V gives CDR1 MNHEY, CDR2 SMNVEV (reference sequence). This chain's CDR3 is CASSLSRATNEKLFF. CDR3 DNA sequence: TGTGCCAGCAGTTTATCCAGGGCAACTAATGAAAAACTGTTTTTT.

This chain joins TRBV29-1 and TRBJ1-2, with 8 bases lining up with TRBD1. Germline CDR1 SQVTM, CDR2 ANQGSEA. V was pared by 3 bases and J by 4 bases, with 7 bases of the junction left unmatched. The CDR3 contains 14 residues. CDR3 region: CSVEAGDRIYGYTF. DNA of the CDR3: TGCAGCGTTGAGGCCGGGGACAGGATCTATGGCTACACCTTC.

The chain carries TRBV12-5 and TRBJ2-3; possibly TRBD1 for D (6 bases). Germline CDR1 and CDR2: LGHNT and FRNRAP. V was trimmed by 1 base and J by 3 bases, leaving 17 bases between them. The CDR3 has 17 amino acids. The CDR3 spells CASGLATGKVRTDTQYF. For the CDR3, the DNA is TGTGCTAGTGGTTTGGCTACAGGGAAAGTTCGGACAGATACGCAGTATTTT.

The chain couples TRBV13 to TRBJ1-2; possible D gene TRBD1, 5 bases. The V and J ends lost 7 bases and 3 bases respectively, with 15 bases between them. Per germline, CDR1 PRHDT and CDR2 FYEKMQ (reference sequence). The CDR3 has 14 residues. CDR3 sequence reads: CASTPPGVDYGYTF. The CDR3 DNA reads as TGTGCCAGCACCCCCCCGGGGGTGGACTATGGCTACACCTTC. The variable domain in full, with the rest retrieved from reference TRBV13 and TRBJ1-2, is AAGVIQSPRHLIKEKRETATLKCYPIPRHDTVYWYQQGPGQDPQFLISFYEKMQSDKGSIPDRFSAQQFSDYHSELNMSSLELGDSALYFCASTPPGVDYGYTFGSGTRLTVV.

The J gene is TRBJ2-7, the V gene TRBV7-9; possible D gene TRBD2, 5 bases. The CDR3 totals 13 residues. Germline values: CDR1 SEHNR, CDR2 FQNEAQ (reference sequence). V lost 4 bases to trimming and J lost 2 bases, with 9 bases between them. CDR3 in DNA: TGTGCCAGCAGCTATCGGGAACCCTACGAGCAGTACTTC. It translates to CASSYREPYEQYF.

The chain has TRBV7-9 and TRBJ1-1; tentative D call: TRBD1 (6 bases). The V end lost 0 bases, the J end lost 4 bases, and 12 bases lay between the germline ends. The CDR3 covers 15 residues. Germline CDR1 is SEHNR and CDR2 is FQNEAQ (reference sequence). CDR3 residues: CASSLAGGGGTEAFF. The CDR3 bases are TGTGCCAGCAGCTTAGCAGGGGGGGGAGGCACTGAAGCTTTCTTT.

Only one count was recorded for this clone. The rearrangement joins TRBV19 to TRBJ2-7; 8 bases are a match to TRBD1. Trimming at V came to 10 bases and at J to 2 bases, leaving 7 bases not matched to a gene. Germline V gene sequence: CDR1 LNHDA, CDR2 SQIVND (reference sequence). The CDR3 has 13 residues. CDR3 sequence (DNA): TGTGCCACCGCGGGGACAGGTGCCTACGAGCAGTACTTC. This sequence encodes CATAGTGAYEQYF.

The CDR3 region is CASIEGGRNTEAFF. Written as DNA, the CDR3 is TGTGCCAGCATCGAAGGGGGACGAAACACTGAAGCTTTCTTT. The chain is built from TRBV6-5 and TRBJ1-1; D is possibly TRBD1 (6 bases). Germline V CDR1 and CDR2: MNHEY, SVGAGI. The V end was cut by 7 bases, the J end by 2 bases, with 14 bases between. There are 14 residues in the CDR3.

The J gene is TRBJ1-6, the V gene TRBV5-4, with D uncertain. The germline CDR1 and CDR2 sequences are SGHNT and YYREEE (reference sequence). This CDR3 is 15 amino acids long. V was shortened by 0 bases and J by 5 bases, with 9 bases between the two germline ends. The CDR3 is CASSLETTNNSPLHF. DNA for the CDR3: TGTGCCAGCAGCTTGGAAACAACCAATAATTCACCCCTCCACTTT.

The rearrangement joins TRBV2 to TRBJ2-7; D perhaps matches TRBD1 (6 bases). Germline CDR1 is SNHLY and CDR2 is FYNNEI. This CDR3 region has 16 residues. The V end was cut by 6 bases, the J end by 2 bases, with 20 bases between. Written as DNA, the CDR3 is TGTGCCAGCAGCTTAATAGGACAGTTTAAAACCTACGAGCAGTACTTC. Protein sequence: CASSLIGQFKTYEQYF.

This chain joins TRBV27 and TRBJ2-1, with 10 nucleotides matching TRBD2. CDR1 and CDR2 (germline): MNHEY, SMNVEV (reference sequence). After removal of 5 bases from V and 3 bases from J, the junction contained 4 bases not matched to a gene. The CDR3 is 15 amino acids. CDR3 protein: CASSPRTSGYNEQFF. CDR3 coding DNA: TGTGCCAGCAGTCCTCGGACTAGCGGCTACAATGAGCAGTTCTTC.

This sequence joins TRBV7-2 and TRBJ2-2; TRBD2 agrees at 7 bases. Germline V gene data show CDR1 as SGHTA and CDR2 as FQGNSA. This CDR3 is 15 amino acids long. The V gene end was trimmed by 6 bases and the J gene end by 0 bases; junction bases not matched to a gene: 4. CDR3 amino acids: CASSLSGSNTGELFF. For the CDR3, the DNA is TGTGCCAGCAGTCTTAGCGGGTCGAACACCGGGGAGCTGTTTTTT.

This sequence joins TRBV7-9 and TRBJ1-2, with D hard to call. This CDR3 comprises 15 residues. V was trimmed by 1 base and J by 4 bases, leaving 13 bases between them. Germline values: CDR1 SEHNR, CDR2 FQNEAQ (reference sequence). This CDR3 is CASSLGPGMGYGYTF. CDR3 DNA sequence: TGTGCCAGCAGCTTAGGGCCGGGTATGGGCTATGGCTACACCTTC. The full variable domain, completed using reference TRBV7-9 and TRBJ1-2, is DTGVSQNPRHKITKRGQNVTFRCDPISEHNRLYWYRQTLGQGPEFLTYFQNEAQLEKSRLLSDRFSAERPKGSFSTLEIQRTEQGDSAMYLCASSLGPGMGYGYTFGSGTRLTVV.

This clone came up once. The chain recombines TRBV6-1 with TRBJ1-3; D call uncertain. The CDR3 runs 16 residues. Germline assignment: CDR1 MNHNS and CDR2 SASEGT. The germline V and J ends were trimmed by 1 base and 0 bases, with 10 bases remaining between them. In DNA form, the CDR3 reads TGTGCCAGCAGTGAAGAGAGGCTTAACTCTGGAAACACCATATATTTT. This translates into CASSEERLNSGNTIYF.